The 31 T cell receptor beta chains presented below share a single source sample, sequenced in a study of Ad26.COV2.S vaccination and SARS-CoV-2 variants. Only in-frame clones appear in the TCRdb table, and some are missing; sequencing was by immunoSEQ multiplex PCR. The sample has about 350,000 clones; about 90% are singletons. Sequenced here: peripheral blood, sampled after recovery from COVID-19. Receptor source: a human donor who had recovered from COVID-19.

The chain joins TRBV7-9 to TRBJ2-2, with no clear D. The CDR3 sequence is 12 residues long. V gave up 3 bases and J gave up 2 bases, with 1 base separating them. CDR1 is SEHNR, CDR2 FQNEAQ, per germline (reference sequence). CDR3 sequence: CASSFNTGELFF. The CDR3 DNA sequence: TGTGCCAGCAGCTTCAACACCGGGGAGCTGTTTTTT.

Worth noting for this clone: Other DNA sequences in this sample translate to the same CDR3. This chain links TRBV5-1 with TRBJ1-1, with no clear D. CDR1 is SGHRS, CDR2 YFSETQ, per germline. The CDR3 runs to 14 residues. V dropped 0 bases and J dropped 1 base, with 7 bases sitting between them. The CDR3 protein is CASSLEGGNTEAFF. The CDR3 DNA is TGCGCCAGCAGCTTGGAAGGTGGGAACACTGAAGCTTTCTTT.

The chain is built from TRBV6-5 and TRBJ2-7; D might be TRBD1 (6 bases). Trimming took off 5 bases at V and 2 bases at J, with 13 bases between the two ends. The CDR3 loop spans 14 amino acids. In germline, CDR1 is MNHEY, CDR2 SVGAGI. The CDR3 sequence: CASSPRDIAYEQYF. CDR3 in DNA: TGTGCCAGCAGTCCCCGGGACATCGCCTACGAGCAGTACTTC.

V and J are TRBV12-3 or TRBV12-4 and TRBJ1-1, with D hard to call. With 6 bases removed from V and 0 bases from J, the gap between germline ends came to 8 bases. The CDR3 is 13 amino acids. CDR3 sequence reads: CASSRQVNTEAFF. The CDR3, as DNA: TGTGCCAGCAGCCGCCAGGTGAACACTGAAGCTTTCTTT.

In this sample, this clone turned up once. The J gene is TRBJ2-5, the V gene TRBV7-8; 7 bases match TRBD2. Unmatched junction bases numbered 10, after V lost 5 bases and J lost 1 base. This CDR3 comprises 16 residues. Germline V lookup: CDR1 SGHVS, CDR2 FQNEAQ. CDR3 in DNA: TGTGCCAGCAGCCCCCCCCTGCGACTAGCCCAAGAGACCCAGTACTTC. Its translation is CASSPPLRLAQETQYF.

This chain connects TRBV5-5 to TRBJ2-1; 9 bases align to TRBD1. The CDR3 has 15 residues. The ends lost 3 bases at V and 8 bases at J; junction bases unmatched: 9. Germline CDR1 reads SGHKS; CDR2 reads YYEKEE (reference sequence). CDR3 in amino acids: CASSSSGQGGDEQFF. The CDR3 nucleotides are TGTGCCAGCAGCTCCTCGGGACAGGGAGGCGATGAGCAGTTCTTC. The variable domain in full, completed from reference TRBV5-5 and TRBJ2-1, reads DAGVTQSPTHLIKTRGQQVTLRCSPISGHKSVSWYQQVLGQGPQFIFQYYEKEERGRGNFPDRFSARQFPNYSSELNVNALLLGDSALYLCASSSSGQGGDEQFFGPGTRLTVL.

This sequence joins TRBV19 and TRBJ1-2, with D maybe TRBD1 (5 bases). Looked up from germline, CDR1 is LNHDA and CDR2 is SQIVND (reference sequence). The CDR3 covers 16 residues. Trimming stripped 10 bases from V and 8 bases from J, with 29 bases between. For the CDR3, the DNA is TGTGCCACCACCGGGCTATCCGGGACCCTAGAGGGAGGCTACACCTTC. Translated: CATTGLSGTLEGGYTF.

In DNA form, the CDR3 reads TGTGCCAGCTCGTATGGGGTCGAAAAACTGTTTTTT. It encodes CASSYGVEKLFF. The chain joins TRBV18 to TRBJ1-4; D call uncertain. Germline CDR1 KGHSH, CDR2 LQKENI. The germline V and J ends were trimmed by 6 bases and 8 bases, with 10 bases remaining between them. The CDR3 is 12 amino acids.

The CDR3 region is CASSLLEYNEQFF. CDR3 nucleotide sequence: TGCGCCAGCAGCTTGTTAGAGTACAATGAGCAGTTCTTC. J is TRBJ2-1 and V is TRBV5-1; no clear D. V gave up 1 base and J gave up 4 bases, with 6 bases separating them. The CDR3 is made up of 13 amino acids. Germline V CDR1 and CDR2: SGHRS, YFSETQ.

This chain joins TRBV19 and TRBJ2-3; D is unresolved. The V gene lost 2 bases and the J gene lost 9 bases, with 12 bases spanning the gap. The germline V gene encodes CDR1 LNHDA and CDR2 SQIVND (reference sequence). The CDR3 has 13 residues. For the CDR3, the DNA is TGTGCCAGTAGTATAAAGGTCCACCGGACGCAGTATTTT. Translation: CASSIKVHRTQYF.

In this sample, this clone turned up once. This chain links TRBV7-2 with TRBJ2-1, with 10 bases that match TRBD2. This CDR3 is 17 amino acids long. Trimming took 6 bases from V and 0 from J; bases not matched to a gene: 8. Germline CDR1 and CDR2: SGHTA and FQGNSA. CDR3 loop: CASRGLAAPSSYNEQFF. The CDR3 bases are TGTGCCAGCAGAGGACTAGCGGCCCCGAGCTCCTACAATGAGCAGTTCTTC.

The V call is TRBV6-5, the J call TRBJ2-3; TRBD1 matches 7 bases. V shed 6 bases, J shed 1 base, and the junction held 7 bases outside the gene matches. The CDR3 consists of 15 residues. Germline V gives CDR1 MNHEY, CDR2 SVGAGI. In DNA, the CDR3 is TGTGCCAGCAGGATGACAGGGCTAGGCACAGATACGCAGTATTTT. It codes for CASRMTGLGTDTQYF.

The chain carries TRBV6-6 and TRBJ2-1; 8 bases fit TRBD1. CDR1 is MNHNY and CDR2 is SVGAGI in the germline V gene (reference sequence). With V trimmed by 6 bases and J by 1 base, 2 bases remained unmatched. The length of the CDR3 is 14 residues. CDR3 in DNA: TGTGCCAGCAGCAGGGGGCCTTCCTACAATGAGCAGTTCTTC. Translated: CASSRGPSYNEQFF.

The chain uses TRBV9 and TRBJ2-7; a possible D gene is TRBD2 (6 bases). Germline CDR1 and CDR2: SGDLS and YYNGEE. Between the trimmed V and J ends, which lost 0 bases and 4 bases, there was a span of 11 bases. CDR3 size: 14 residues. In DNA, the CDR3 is TGTGCCAGCAGCGTAGGCGGGGAAGGATACGAGCAGTACTTC. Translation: CASSVGGEGYEQYF.

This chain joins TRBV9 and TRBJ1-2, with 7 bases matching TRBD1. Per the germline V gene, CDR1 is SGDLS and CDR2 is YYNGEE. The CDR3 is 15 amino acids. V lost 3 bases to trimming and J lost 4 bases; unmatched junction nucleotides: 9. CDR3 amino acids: CASSGSGTEFYGYTF. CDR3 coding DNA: TGTGCCAGCAGCGGATCCGGGACAGAATTCTATGGCTACACCTTC. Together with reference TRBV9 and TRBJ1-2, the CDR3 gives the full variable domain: DSGVTQTPKHLITATGQRVTLRCSPRSGDLSVYWYQQSLDQGLQFLIQYYNGEERAKGNILERFSAQQFPDLHSELNLSSLELGDSALYFCASSGSGTEFYGYTFGSGTRLTVV.

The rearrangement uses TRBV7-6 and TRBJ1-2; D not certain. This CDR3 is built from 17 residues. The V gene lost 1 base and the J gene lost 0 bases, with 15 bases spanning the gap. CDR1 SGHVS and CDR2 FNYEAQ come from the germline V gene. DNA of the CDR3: TGTGCCAGCAGCTTAGGACTGTCCCCTGATACTAACTATGGCTACACCTTC. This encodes CASSLGLSPDTNYGYTF.

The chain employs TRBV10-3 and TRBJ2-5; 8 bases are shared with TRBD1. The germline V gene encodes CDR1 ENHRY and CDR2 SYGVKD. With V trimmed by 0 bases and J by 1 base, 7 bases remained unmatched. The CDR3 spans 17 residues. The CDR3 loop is CAISESGGTGPQETQYF. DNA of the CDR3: TGTGCCATCAGTGAGTCTGGCGGGACAGGACCCCAAGAGACCCAGTACTTC.

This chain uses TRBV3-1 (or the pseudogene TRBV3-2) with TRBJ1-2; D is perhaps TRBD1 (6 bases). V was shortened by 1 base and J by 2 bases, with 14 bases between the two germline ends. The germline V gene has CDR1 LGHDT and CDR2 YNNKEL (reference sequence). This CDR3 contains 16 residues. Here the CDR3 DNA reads TGTGCCAGCAGCCAAGGAACAGGGAGGACGAACTATGGCTACACCTTC. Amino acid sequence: CASSQGTGRTNYGYTF.

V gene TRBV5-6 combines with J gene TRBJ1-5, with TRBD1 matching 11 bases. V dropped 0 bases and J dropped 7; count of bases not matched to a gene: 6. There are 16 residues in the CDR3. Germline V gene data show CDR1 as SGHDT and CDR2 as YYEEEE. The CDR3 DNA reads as TGTGCCAGCAGCTTGGGGACAGGGGGCTCGAAGCAGCCCCAGCATTTT. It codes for CASSLGTGGSKQPQHF.

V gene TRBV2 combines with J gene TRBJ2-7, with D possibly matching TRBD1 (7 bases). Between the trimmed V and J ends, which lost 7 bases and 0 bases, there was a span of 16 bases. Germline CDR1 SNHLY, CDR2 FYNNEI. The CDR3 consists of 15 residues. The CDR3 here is CASTRQGGLSYEQYF. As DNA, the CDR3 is TGTGCCAGCACCCGTCAGGGGGGCCTCTCCTACGAGCAGTACTTC. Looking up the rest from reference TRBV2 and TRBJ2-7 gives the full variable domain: EPEVTQTPSHQVTQMGQEVILRCVPISNHLYFYWYRQILGQKVEFLVSFYNNEISEKSEIFDDQFSVERPDGSNFTLKIRSTKLEDSAMYFCASTRQGGLSYEQYFGPGTRLTVT.

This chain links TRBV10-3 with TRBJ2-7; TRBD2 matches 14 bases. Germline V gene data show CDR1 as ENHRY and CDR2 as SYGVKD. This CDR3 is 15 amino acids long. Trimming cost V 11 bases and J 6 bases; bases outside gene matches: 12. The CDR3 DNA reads TGTGCCTCGGGACTAGCGGGGGAGACGCGTAGCGAGCAGTACTTC. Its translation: CASGLAGETRSEQYF.

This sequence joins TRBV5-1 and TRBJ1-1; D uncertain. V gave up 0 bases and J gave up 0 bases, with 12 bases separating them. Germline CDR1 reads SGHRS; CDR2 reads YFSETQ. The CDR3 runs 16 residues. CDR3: CASSLGEHRMNTEAFF. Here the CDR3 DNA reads TGCGCCAGCAGCTTGGGGGAACACCGTATGAACACTGAAGCTTTCTTT.

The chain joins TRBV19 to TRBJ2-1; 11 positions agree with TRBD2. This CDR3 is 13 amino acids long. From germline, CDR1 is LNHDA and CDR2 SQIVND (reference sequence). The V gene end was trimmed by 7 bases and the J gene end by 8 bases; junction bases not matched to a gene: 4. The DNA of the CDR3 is TGTGCCAGTAATAGCGGGGGGGAGCATGAGCAGTTCTTC. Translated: CASNSGGEHEQFF.

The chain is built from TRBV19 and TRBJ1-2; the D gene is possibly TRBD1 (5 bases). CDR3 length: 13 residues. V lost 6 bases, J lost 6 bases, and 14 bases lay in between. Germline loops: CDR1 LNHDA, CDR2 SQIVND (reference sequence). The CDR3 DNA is TGTGCCAGTAGGATTGGGGGTTTGGATGGCTACACCTTC. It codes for CASRIGGLDGYTF.

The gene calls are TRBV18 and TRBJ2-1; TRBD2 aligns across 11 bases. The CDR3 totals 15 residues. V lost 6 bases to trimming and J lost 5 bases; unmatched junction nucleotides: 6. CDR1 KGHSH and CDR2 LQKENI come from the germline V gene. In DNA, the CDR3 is TGTGCCAGCTCCCCGACTAGCGGGAATAACAATGAGCAGTTCTTC. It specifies CASSPTSGNNNEQFF.

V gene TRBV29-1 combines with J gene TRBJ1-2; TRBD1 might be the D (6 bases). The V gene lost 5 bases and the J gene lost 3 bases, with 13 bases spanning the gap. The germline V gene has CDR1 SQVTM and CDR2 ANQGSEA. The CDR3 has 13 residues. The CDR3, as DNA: TGCAGCGTTTTACAGGGTCCGGACTATGGCTACACCTTC. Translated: CSVLQGPDYGYTF.

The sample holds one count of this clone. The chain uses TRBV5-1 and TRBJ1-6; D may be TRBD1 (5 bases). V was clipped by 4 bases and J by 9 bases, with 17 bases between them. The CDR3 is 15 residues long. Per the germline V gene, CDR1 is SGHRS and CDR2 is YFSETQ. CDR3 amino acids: CASSPLGVTSSPLHF. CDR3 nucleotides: TGCGCCAGCAGCCCCTTGGGGGTTACCAGTTCACCCCTCCACTTT. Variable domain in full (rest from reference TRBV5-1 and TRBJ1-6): KAGVTQTPRYLIKTRGQQVTLSCSPISGHRSVSWYQQTPGQGLQFLFEYFSETQRNKGNFPGRFSGRQFSNSRSEMNVSTLELGDSALYLCASSPLGVTSSPLHFGNGTRLTVT.

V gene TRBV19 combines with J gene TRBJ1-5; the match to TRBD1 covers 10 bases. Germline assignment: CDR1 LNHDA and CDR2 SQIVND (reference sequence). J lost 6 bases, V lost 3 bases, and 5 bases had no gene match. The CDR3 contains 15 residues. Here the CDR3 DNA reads TGTGCCAGTAGTATGAGACAGGGGGCGGCTCAGCCCCAGCATTTT. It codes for CASSMRQGAAQPQHF.

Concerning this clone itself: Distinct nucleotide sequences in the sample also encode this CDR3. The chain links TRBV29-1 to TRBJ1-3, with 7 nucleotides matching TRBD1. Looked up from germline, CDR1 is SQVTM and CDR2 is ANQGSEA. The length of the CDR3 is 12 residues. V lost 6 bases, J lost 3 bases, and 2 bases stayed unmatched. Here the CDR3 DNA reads TGCAGCGTCCGGACAGGTGGAAACACCATATATTTT. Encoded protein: CSVRTGGNTIYF.

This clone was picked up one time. The CDR3 DNA follows: TGTGCCAGCAGTCGACATGAGGCTGGAAACACCATATATTTT. Amino acid sequence: CASSRHEAGNTIYF. The V call is TRBV9, the J call TRBJ1-3; D is undetermined. V dropped 5 bases and J dropped 2 bases, with 11 bases sitting between them. The CDR3 spans 14 residues. Germline V gene lookup returns CDR1 SGDLS and CDR2 YYNGEE.

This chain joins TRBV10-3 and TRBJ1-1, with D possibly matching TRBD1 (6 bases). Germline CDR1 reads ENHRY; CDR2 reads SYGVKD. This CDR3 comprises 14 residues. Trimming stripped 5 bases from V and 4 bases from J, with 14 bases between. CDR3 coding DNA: TGTGCCATCAGTACCAGGGGTGAGGGCACTGAAGCTTTCTTT. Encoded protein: CAISTRGEGTEAFF.